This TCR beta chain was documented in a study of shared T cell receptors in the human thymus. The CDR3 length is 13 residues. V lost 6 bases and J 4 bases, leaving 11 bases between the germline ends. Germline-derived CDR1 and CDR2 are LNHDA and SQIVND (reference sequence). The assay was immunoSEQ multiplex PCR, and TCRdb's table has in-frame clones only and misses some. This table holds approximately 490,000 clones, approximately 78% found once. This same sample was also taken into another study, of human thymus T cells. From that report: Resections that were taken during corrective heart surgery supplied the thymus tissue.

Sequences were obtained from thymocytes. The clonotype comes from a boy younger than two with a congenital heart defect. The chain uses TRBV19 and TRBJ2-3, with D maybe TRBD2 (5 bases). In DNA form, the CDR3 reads TGTGCCAGTAGCCAGGCGAGGGCAGATACGCAGTATTTT. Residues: CASSQARADTQYF.